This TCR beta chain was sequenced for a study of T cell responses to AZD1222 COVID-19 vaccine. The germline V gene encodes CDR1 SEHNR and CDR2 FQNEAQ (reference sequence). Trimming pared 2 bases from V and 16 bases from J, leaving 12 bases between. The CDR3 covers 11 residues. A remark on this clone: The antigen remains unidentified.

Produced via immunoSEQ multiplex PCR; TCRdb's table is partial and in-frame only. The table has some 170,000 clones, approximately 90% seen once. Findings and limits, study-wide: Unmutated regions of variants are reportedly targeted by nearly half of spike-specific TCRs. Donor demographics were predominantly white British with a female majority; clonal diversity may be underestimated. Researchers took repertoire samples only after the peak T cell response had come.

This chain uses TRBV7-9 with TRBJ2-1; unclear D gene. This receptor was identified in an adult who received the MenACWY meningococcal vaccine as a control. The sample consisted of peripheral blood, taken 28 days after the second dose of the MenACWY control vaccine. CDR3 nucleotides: TGTGCCAGCAGCTTAATGGTGGGAAGATTCTTC. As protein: CASSLMVGRFF.